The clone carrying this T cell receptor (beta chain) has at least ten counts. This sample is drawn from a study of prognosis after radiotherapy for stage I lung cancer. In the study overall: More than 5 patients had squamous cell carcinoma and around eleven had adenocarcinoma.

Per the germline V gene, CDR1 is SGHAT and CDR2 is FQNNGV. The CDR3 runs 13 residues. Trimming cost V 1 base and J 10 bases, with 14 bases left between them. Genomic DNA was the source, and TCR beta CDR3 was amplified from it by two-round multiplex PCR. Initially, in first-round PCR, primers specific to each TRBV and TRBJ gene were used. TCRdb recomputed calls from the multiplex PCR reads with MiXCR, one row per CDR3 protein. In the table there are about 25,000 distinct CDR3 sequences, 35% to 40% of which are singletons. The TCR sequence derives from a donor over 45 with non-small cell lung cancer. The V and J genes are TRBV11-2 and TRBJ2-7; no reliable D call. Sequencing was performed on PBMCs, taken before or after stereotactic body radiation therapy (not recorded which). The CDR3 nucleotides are TGTGCCAGCAGCTTAGCAAGAGCAGAACGCCAGTACTTC. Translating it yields CASSLARAERQYF.